This T cell receptor beta chain was captured by sequencing in a study of blood T cell repertoires in COVID-19. Study-wide background: Sites across the United States, Italy and Spain contributed samples from acute and convalescent COVID-19. PBMCs, B-cell-depleted T cells, or T cells were the source of the cDNA or gDNA that made up the material.

Original data processing: Amplification from reference gene primers served as the basis for estimated nucleated cell counts. Some clones are missing from TCRdb's copy, which holds only in-frame ones; the method was immunoSEQ multiplex PCR. The V and J calls and clone size were taken over from that table, and D and trimming were inferred from the DNA. The sample consists of more than 150,000 clones, 80% to 90% of them appearing once. In germline, CDR1 is KGHSH, CDR2 LQKENI. This CDR3 contains 12 residues. V was cut by 5 bases and J by 2 bases, with 6 bases left in between. Patients in Seattle were enrolled during active infection, then followed longitudinally.

The clonotype comes from a woman of 80 years or more with COVID-19, enrolled during active disease. The genes are TRBV18 and TRBJ1-1; the D is unclear. Material for sequencing was peripheral blood. This CDR3 is CASSTTNTEAFF. The CDR3 DNA is TGTGCCAGCTCAACGACAAACACTGAAGCTTTCTTT.